A single sample is the source of the 9 T cell receptor beta chains below, sequenced in a study of OX40 agonist ivuxolimab in advanced cancers. Clones were read by immunoSEQ multiplex PCR, and TCRdb kept only the in-frame ones, dropping some. Of 30,000 to 40,000 clones in the sample, around 79% are singletons; the top ten hold approximately 9.9%. The input for sequencing was CD4+ or CD8+ T cells sorted from blood, taken in a trial of the OX40 agonist ivuxolimab. These receptors all stem from an adult with an advanced solid tumor such as melanoma, head and neck, liver or kidney cancer.

The genes are TRBV7-8 and TRBJ2-7; D gene unclear. The germline V and J ends were trimmed by 3 bases and 1 base, with 10 bases remaining between them. CDR3 size: 14 residues. The germline CDR1 and CDR2 sequences are SGHVS and FQNEAQ. CDR3 bases: TGTGCCAGCAGCTTGTCCGGCGGATCCTACGAGCAGTACTTC. It yields the protein CASSLSGGSYEQYF.

The chain couples TRBV5-4 to TRBJ2-1; the match to TRBD2 covers 7 bases. V shed 4 bases, J shed 0 bases, and the junction held 10 bases outside the gene matches. This CDR3 is 17 amino acids long. The V gene's germline CDR1 is SGHNT and CDR2 YYREEE (reference sequence). The DNA of the CDR3 is TGTGCCAGCAGCGCCGAGAGCGGGGTAATCTCCTACAATGAGCAGTTCTTC. Protein product: CASSAESGVISYNEQFF. Complete variable domain (other parts from reference TRBV5-4 and TRBJ2-1): ETGVTQSPTHLIKTRGQQVTLRCSSQSGHNTVSWYQQALGQGPQFIFQYYREEENGRGNFPPRFSGLQFPNYSSELNVNALELDDSALYLCASSAESGVISYNEQFFGPGTRLTVL.

The chain's CDR3 is CASTQGSSGANVLTF. CDR3 bases: TGTGCCAGCACGCAGGGGAGTTCTGGGGCCAACGTCCTGACTTTC. V and J are TRBV6-1 and TRBJ2-6; D possibly corresponds to TRBD1 (6 bases). Germline assignment: CDR1 MNHNS and CDR2 SASEGT. The V gene lost 7 bases and the J gene lost 1 base, with 11 bases spanning the gap. The CDR3 has 15 residues.

This clone was seen once. The chain uses TRBV7-9 and TRBJ1-1, with 7 bases that match TRBD1. The CDR3 contains 13 residues. The germline CDR1 and CDR2 sequences are SEHNR and FQNEAQ (reference sequence). V gave up 6 bases and J gave up 5 bases; unmatched junction bases: 6. The CDR3 sequence: CASRGQVATEAFF. The CDR3 DNA sequence: TGTGCCAGCAGAGGACAGGTGGCAACTGAAGCTTTCTTT.

The CDR3: CASQPDRGTNYGYTF. The CDR3 DNA is TGTGCCAGCCAACCGGACAGGGGTACTAACTATGGCTACACCTTC. This rearrangement joins TRBV19 to TRBJ1-2, with 9 bases lining up with TRBD1. The germline CDR1 and CDR2 sequences are LNHDA and SQIVND (reference sequence). Germline trimming cut 9 bases from V and 0 bases from J; bases unmatched to any gene: 8. This CDR3 spans 15 amino acids. Full variable domain (rest looked up from reference TRBV19 and TRBJ1-2): DGGITQSPKYLFRKEGQNVTLSCEQNLNHDAMYWYRQDPGQGLRLIYYSQIVNDFQKGDIAEGYSVSREKKESFPLTVTSAQKNPTAFYLCASQPDRGTNYGYTFGSGTRLTVV.

The J gene is TRBJ1-5, the V gene TRBV5-1; D is perhaps TRBD1 (5 bases). V was pared by 4 bases and J by 6 bases, with 20 bases between. CDR1 and CDR2 from the germline V gene are SGHRS and YFSETQ. The CDR3 extends over 16 amino acids. The CDR3 sequence is CASSPSGGGGTQPQHF. The CDR3 DNA sequence: TGCGCCAGCAGCCCGTCTGGTGGGGGAGGCACTCAGCCCCAGCATTTT.

V and J are TRBV6-1 and TRBJ2-7; D is undetermined. Germline-derived CDR1 and CDR2 are MNHNS and SASEGT. This CDR3 spans 11 amino acids. Trimming pared 4 bases from V and 2 bases from J, leaving 3 bases between. The CDR3 sequence is CASSGPYEQYF. CDR3 in DNA: TGTGCCAGCAGTGGTCCCTACGAGCAGTACTTC.

There are a few counts of this clone. The chain uses TRBV28 and TRBJ1-3; 9 bases are a match to TRBD1. Germline V gene data show CDR1 as MDHEN and CDR2 as SYDVKM. The CDR3 runs 17 residues. Trimming at V came to 7 bases and at J to 2 bases, leaving 12 bases not matched to a gene. The CDR3 sequence is CASNSIQGAEAGNTIYF. DNA of the CDR3: TGTGCCAGCAATTCTATACAGGGGGCAGAAGCTGGAAACACCATATATTTT.

This sequence joins TRBV6-1 and TRBJ2-1; maybe TRBD1 (6 bases). Trimming removed 7 bases at V and 5 bases at J, with 6 bases between. Per the germline V gene, CDR1 is MNHNS and CDR2 is SASEGT. The CDR3 is 11 residues long. This CDR3 reads CASTGDNEQFF. The CDR3 DNA sequence: TGTGCCAGCACAGGGGACAATGAGCAGTTCTTC.